Following are 6 T cell receptor beta chains from one sample sequenced in a study of PD-L1 blockade in urothelial cancer. Profiling relied on immunoSEQ multiplex PCR, and the TCRdb table lists in-frame clones only, not all of them. The sample holds approximately 80,000 clones, over 80% seen once. Source: PBMCs, taken around atezolizumab (anti-PD-L1) treatment. The receptors shown here come from a man between 65 and 85 years old with urothelial cancer.

This sequence joins TRBV7-6 and TRBJ2-7; D might be TRBD2 (6 bases). The length of the CDR3 is 15 residues. The V gene lost 0 bases and the J gene lost 6 bases, with 15 bases spanning the gap. Germline CDR1 SGHVS, CDR2 FNYEAQ. For the CDR3, the DNA is TGTGCCAGCAGCTTAGCTGGGACTGTCTCTCGCGAGCAGTACTTC. Translating gives CASSLAGTVSREQYF. The full variable domain, completed using reference TRBV7-6 and TRBJ2-7, is GAGVSQSPRYKVTKRGQDVALRCDPISGHVSLYWYRQALGQGPEFLTYFNYEAQQDKSGLPNDRFSAERPEGSISTLTIQRTEQRDSAMYRCASSLAGTVSREQYFGPGTRLTVT.

This sequence joins TRBV11-2 and TRBJ2-2; 9 bases fit TRBD2. CDR3 length equals 15 residues. CDR1 SGHAT and CDR2 FQNNGV come from the germline V gene. V was pared by 4 bases and J by 2 bases, with 2 bases of the junction left unmatched. The CDR3 is CASSWTSVNTGELFF. The CDR3 DNA reads TGTGCCAGCAGCTGGACTAGCGTTAACACCGGGGAGCTGTTTTTT.

This clone was seen only once. J is TRBJ2-1 and V is TRBV11-2; D not resolved. The V end lost 1 base, the J end lost 1 base, and 8 bases lay between the germline ends. The CDR3 is 15 residues long. Germline V CDR1 and CDR2: SGHAT, FQNNGV. The CDR3 DNA follows: TGTGCCAGCAGCTTAGTCTTCCAGTCCTACAATGAGCAGTTCTTC. Translation: CASSLVFQSYNEQFF.

The chain has TRBV30 and TRBJ1-1, with TRBD1 as a possible D gene (5 bases). Germline assignment: CDR1 GTSNPN and CDR2 SVGIG (reference sequence). The germline V and J ends were trimmed by 0 bases and 6 bases, with 17 bases remaining between them. The CDR3 is 15 residues long. The CDR3 loop is CAWSVRQGRVAEAFF. In nucleotides, the CDR3 is TGTGCCTGGAGTGTAAGGCAGGGTAGAGTGGCTGAAGCTTTCTTT.

J is TRBJ2-7 and V is TRBV19; 9 nucleotides line up with TRBD2. Germline CDR1 reads LNHDA; CDR2 reads SQIVND (reference sequence). Trimming took 0 bases from V and 3 from J; bases not matched to a gene: 6. This CDR3 has 16 residues. CDR3 protein: CASSIDGTSRHYEQYF. The CDR3 nucleotides are TGTGCCAGTAGTATAGATGGGACTAGCAGACACTACGAGCAGTACTTC.

The rearrangement uses TRBV28 and TRBJ2-3; 8 bases are a match to TRBD2. The germline V gene encodes CDR1 MDHEN and CDR2 SYDVKM. The CDR3 is 17 amino acids. J gave up 3 bases and V 5 bases, and 13 bases lay outside the gene matches. The CDR3 spells CASSRFGGRLQTDTQYF. In DNA form, the CDR3 reads TGTGCCAGCAGTCGCTTCGGCGGGAGGCTTCAGACAGATACGCAGTATTTT.